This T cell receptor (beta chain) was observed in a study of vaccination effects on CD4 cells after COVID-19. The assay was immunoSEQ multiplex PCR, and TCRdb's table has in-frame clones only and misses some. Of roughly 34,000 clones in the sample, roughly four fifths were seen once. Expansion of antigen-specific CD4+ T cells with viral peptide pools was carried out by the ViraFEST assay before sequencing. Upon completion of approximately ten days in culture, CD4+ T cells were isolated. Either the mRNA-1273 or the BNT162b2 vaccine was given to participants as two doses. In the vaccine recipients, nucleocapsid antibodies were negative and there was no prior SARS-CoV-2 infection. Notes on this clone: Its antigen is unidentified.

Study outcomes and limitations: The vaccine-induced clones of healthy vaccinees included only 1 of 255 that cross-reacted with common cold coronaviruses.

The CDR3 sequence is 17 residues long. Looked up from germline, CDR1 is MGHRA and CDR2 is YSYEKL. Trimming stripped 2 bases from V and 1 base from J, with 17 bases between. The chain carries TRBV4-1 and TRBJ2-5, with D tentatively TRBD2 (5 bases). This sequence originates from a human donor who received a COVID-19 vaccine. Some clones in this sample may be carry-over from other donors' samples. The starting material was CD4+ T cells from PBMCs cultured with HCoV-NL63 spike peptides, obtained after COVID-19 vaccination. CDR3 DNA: TGCGCCAGCAGCCAATTCTCAGCGGTGAGGTTCCAAGAGACCCAGTACTTC. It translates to CASSQFSAVRFQETQYF.